This T cell receptor beta chain came from a study of cytomegalovirus exposure and HLA in healthy donors. The study, taken as a whole, reports: The study designated around 150 TCR beta chains cytomegalovirus-associated.

The PCR employed 60 Vbeta primers together with 13 Jbeta primers. Per the study methods: The authors later counted approximately 80 million unique TCR beta chains, approximately 10 million of them shared. Assay: immunoSEQ multiplex PCR; the TCRdb copy retains only in-frame clones and omits some. Clone size and the V and J calls come from that table; the DNA yielded D and trimming. Among about 78,000 clones listed, 70% to 80% were seen once. V was cut by 1 base and J by 0 bases, with 12 bases left in between. Looked up from germline, CDR1 is SGHRS and CDR2 is YFSETQ. CDR3 length: 16 amino acids. Remarks on this clone: The target antigen is unknown.

The donors (healthy individuals) were bone marrow donors. The chain has TRBV5-1 and TRBJ2-3, with D uncertain. The sequencing sample was made of PBMCs. The clonotype comes from a woman between 45 and 65 years old in good health and CMV-seropositive. CDR3 DNA sequence: TGCGCCAGCAGCTTGTCAGATTTCTCTAGCACAGATACGCAGTATTTT. It specifies CASSLSDFSSTDTQYF.